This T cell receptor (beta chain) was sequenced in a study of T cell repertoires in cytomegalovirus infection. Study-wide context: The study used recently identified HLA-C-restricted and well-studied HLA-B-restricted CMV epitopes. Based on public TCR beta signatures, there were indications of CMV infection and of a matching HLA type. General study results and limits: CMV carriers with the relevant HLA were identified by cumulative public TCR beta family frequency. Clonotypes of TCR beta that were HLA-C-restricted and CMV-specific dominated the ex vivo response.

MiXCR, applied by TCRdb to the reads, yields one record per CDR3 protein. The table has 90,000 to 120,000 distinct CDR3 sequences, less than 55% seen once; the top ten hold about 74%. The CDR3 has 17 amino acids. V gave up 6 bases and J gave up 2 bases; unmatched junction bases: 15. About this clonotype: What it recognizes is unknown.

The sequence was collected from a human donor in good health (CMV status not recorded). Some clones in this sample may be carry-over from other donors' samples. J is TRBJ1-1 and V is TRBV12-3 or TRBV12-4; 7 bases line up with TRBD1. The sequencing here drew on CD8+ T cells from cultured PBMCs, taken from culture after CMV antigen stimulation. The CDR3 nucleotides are TGTGCCAGCAGGACAAAGGGGGCAGGGTCCATTAACACTGAAGCTTTCTTT. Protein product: CASRTKGAGSINTEAFF.